This is a list of T cell receptor beta chains from one sample in a study of shared clonotypes between healthy human individuals. Some clones are missing from TCRdb's copy, which holds only in-frame ones; the method was immunoSEQ multiplex PCR. The sample has hundreds of thousands of clones; 75% to 85% are singletons. Material: PBMCs. The source is a woman between 40 and 50 years old in good health. Some clones in this sample may be carry-over from other donors' samples. Each CDR3 is given with its conserved first and last residue. The order of the fields is clone size, V gene, J gene, D gene, CDR3 protein, CDR3 DNA. D genes are given only for firm matches. Clone size is shown for a subset of rows, as once, few, many or a class of expanded clone.

clone_size: .
v_call: TRBV7-9
j_call: TRBJ1-2
d_call: .
cdr3_aa: CASSPENGGYTF
cdr3_nt: TGTGCCAGCAGCCCCGAGAATGGTGGCTACACCTTC

clone_size: .
v_call: TRBV30
j_call: TRBJ2-2
d_call: .
cdr3_aa: CAGGQLGGELFF
cdr3_nt: TGTGCCGGAGGACAGTTAGGGGGGGAGCTGTTTTTT

clone_size: few
v_call: TRBV30
j_call: TRBJ1-3
d_call: .
cdr3_aa: CAWSVGGAGNTIYF
cdr3_nt: TGTGCCTGGAGTGTCGGGGGTGCTGGAAACACCATATATTTT

clone_size: .
v_call: TRBV11-1
j_call: TRBJ2-1
d_call: .
cdr3_aa: CASSPPEGTSYNEQFF
cdr3_nt: TGTGCCAGCAGCCCCCCCGAAGGGACCTCCTACAATGAGCAGTTCTTC

clone_size: .
v_call: TRBV5-1
j_call: TRBJ2-7
d_call: .
cdr3_aa: CASSRDSIYEQYF
cdr3_nt: TGCGCCAGCAGCAGAGACAGCATCTACGAGCAGTACTTC

clone_size: .
v_call: TRBV11-2
j_call: TRBJ2-1
d_call: TRBD1
cdr3_aa: CASSLDVIQGARSYNEQFF
cdr3_nt: TGTGCCAGCAGCTTAGATGTGATACAGGGGGCTAGATCCTACAATGAGCAGTTCTTC

clone_size: .
v_call: TRBV7-8
j_call: TRBJ2-3
d_call: .
cdr3_aa: CASSLEEYTDTQYF
cdr3_nt: TGTGCCAGCAGCTTAGAGGAGTACACAGATACGCAGTATTTT

clone_size: .
v_call: TRBV10-3
j_call: TRBJ2-3
d_call: .
cdr3_aa: CAAGAPTDTQYF
cdr3_nt: TGTGCCGCCGGGGCCCCCACAGATACGCAGTATTTT

clone_size: few
v_call: TRBV7-9
j_call: TRBJ1-2
d_call: .
cdr3_aa: CASSWDEGGYTF
cdr3_nt: TGTGCCAGCAGCTGGGACGAGGGTGGCTACACCTTC

clone_size: .
v_call: TRBV27
j_call: TRBJ1-1
d_call: .
cdr3_aa: CASLPGHLIMNTEAFF
cdr3_nt: TGTGCCAGCCTTCCTGGTCATCTTATCATGAACACTGAAGCTTTCTTT

clone_size: once
v_call: TRBV18
j_call: TRBJ2-7
d_call: TRBD1
cdr3_aa: CASSPTGQGAGYEQYF
cdr3_nt: TGTGCCAGCTCACCTACTGGACAGGGGGCGGGCTACGAGCAGTACTTC

clone_size: few
v_call: TRBV7-2
j_call: TRBJ2-2
d_call: TRBD2
cdr3_aa: CASSSVPGLGGGELFF
cdr3_nt: TGTGCCAGCAGCTCAGTCCCGGGACTAGGCGGCGGGGAGCTGTTTTTT

clone_size: .
v_call: TRBV7-9
j_call: TRBJ2-2
d_call: .
cdr3_aa: CASSLSGAHTGELFF
cdr3_nt: TGTGCCAGCAGCTTATCGGGGGCGCACACCGGGGAGCTGTTTTTT

clone_size: .
v_call: TRBV7-3
j_call: TRBJ2-5
d_call: .
cdr3_aa: CASSLGSQETQYF
cdr3_nt: TGTGCCAGCAGCCTCGGATCCCAAGAGACCCAGTACTTC

clone_size: .
v_call: TRBV18
j_call: TRBJ2-1
d_call: .
cdr3_aa: CASSPPDWQYNEQFF
cdr3_nt: TGTGCCAGCTCACCACCGGATTGGCAGTACAATGAGCAGTTCTTC

clone_size: few
v_call: TRBV19
j_call: TRBJ1-5
d_call: .
cdr3_aa: CASRLHNSNQPQHF
cdr3_nt: TGTGCCAGTAGATTACACAATAGCAATCAGCCCCAGCATTTT

clone_size: .
v_call: TRBV7-9
j_call: TRBJ1-3
d_call: .
cdr3_aa: CATDLSSGNTIYF
cdr3_nt: TGTGCCACCGATTTGAGCTCTGGAAACACCATATATTTT

clone_size: .
v_call: TRBV6-5
j_call: TRBJ2-5
d_call: .
cdr3_aa: CASSYRSGTQETQYF
cdr3_nt: TGTGCCAGCAGTTACAGGTCAGGGACCCAAGAGACCCAGTACTTC

clone_size: few
v_call: TRBV27
j_call: TRBJ1-4
d_call: .
cdr3_aa: CASSRDLNEKLFF
cdr3_nt: TGTGCCAGCAGTAGGGACTTAAATGAAAAACTGTTTTTT

clone_size: once
v_call: TRBV6-1
j_call: TRBJ2-3
d_call: .
cdr3_aa: CASSVVSSTDTQYF
cdr3_nt: TGTGCCAGCAGTGTAGTATCTAGCACAGATACGCAGTATTTT

clone_size: .
v_call: TRBV27
j_call: TRBJ2-7
d_call: TRBD1
cdr3_aa: CASSHGGQGFRFEQYF
cdr3_nt: TGTGCCAGCAGCCACGGCGGACAGGGGTTTCGATTCGAGCAGTACTTC

clone_size: .
v_call: TRBV11-2
j_call: TRBJ2-3
d_call: TRBD2
cdr3_aa: CASSLQAGGSPDTQYF
cdr3_nt: TGTGCCAGCAGCTTACAAGCGGGAGGTTCCCCAGATACGCAGTATTTT

clone_size: .
v_call: TRBV19
j_call: TRBJ2-3
d_call: .
cdr3_aa: CASSIGREDTQYF
cdr3_nt: TGTGCCAGTAGTATAGGCAGGGAGGATACGCAGTATTTT

clone_size: .
v_call: TRBV11-2
j_call: TRBJ1-5
d_call: .
cdr3_aa: CASSFTGHLRVDSNQPQHF
cdr3_nt: TGTGCCAGCAGCTTCACGGGACACCTCAGAGTTGATAGCAATCAGCCCCAGCATTTT

clone_size: few
v_call: TRBV28
j_call: TRBJ2-7
d_call: .
cdr3_aa: CASKSGISYEQYF
cdr3_nt: TGTGCCAGCAAAAGCGGAATCTCCTACGAGCAGTACTTC

clone_size: .
v_call: TRBV19
j_call: TRBJ2-5
d_call: .
cdr3_aa: CASSMGSGVIAETQYF
cdr3_nt: TGTGCCAGTAGTATGGGGTCAGGGGTTATAGCAGAGACCCAGTACTTC

clone_size: few
v_call: TRBV28
j_call: TRBJ2-7
d_call: TRBD2
cdr3_aa: CASSLWVRASGTGNPRHYEQYF
cdr3_nt: TGTGCCAGCAGTTTATGGGTCCGGGCTAGCGGGACCGGAAACCCTCGACACTACGAGCAGTACTTC

clone_size: few
v_call: TRBV20-1
j_call: TRBJ2-7
d_call: .
cdr3_aa: CSARQLVEQYF
cdr3_nt: TGCAGTGCTCGACAGTTAGTCGAGCAGTACTTC

clone_size: .
v_call: TRBV5-5
j_call: TRBJ2-7
d_call: TRBD1
cdr3_aa: CASSSGTVSSYEQYF
cdr3_nt: TGTGCCAGCAGCTCCGGGACAGTAAGCTCCTACGAGCAGTACTTC